This entry lists 18 T cell receptor beta chains sequenced from one sample in a study of cytomegalovirus exposure and HLA in healthy donors. PCR employed 60 Vbeta and 13 Jbeta primers. Assay used: immunoSEQ multiplex PCR; TCRdb lists only in-frame clones, some missing. This sample has around 140,000 clones, with roughly 79% found just once. The sample was PBMCs. These receptor sequences come from a woman aged 40 to 55 in good health and CMV-seronegative.

This clone was seen only once. The chain is built from TRBV7-8 and TRBJ1-1; 7 positions match TRBD1. CDR1 and CDR2 from the germline V gene are SGHVS and FQNEAQ. The CDR3 length is 14 residues. With 5 bases clipped from V and 3 bases from J, the junction kept 6 bases outside the gene matches. DNA for the CDR3: TGTGCCAGCAGCCCATTACAGGGGTACACTGAAGCTTTCTTT. It specifies CASSPLQGYTEAFF.

The rearrangement links TRBV5-4 to TRBJ2-7; D is unresolved. V lost 4 bases, J lost 3 bases, and 11 bases lay in between. Germline V gene lookup returns CDR1 SGHNT and CDR2 YYREEE (reference sequence). CDR3 length: 13 residues. CDR3 protein: CASSIDTYYEQYF. CDR3 DNA sequence: TGTGCCAGCAGCATAGACACGTACTACGAGCAGTACTTC.

The gene calls are TRBV30 and TRBJ1-2, with D unclear. Germline CDR1 and CDR2: GTSNPN and SVGIG (reference sequence). With 0 bases removed from V and 7 bases from J, the gap between germline ends came to 9 bases. This CDR3 spans 12 amino acids. As DNA, the CDR3 is TGTGCCTGGAGTGTACACCTTGGTGGCTACACCTTC. Encoded protein: CAWSVHLGGYTF.

DNA of the CDR3: TGTGCCAGCAGTCCGCTGGGAGGGTCGGAAAAACTGTTTTTT. This gives the protein CASSPLGGSEKLFF. The V call is TRBV6-5, the J call TRBJ1-4; unclear D gene. CDR1 MNHEY and CDR2 SVGAGI come from the germline V gene. The CDR3 totals 14 residues. The V and J ends lost 5 bases and 8 bases respectively, with 15 bases between them.

The chain employs TRBV6-1 and TRBJ2-1, with D possibly matching TRBD1 (6 bases). The CDR3 is made up of 12 amino acids. Germline CDR1 MNHNS, CDR2 SASEGT. Between the trimmed V and J ends, which lost 9 bases and 3 bases, there was a span of 9 bases. The CDR3 bases are TGTGCCAGTGGGGGCGTCTACAATGAGCAGTTCTTC. It encodes CASGGVYNEQFF.

The chain joins TRBV19 to TRBJ1-1, with D uncertain. The CDR3 is made up of 14 amino acids. The V gene lost 2 bases and the J gene lost 1 base, with 8 bases spanning the gap. From germline, CDR1 is LNHDA and CDR2 SQIVND (reference sequence). This CDR3 reads CASSIRGGNTEAFF. The DNA of the CDR3 is TGTGCCAGTAGTATACGGGGTGGGAACACTGAAGCTTTCTTT.

The chain uses TRBV2 and TRBJ2-5, with unresolved D. With 2 bases removed from V and 2 bases from J, the gap between germline ends came to 15 bases. The CDR3 runs to 16 residues. Per the germline V gene, CDR1 is SNHLY and CDR2 is FYNNEI. CDR3 loop: CASSEPRWRKQETQYF. The CDR3 nucleotides read TGTGCCAGCAGTGAACCCCGGTGGCGGAAGCAAGAGACCCAGTACTTC.

The rearrangement uses TRBV20-1 and TRBJ1-1, with a possible D match to TRBD1 (5 bases). V lost 1 base to trimming and J lost 10 bases, with 10 bases between them. The CDR3 contains 11 residues. Germline V gene lookup returns CDR1 DFQATT and CDR2 SNEGSKA (reference sequence). The CDR3 DNA reads as TGCAGTGCTAGAGTCGCGGGGGGAGCTTTCTTT. Amino acid sequence: CSARVAGGAFF.

This clone appeared once. This chain links TRBV5-1 with TRBJ2-2; 9 bases line up with TRBD2. CDR3 length: 15 amino acids. CDR1 is SGHRS, CDR2 YFSETQ, per germline. Germline trimming cut 4 bases from V and 6 bases from J; bases unmatched to any gene: 7. CDR3 DNA sequence: TGCGCCAGCAGCATACTAGCGGGTACGGCCGGGGAGCTGTTTTTT. Translating it yields CASSILAGTAGELFF.

The chain uses TRBV19 and TRBJ1-1, with D hard to call. The CDR3 has 17 amino acids. Germline CDR1 LNHDA, CDR2 SQIVND (reference sequence). Trimming stripped 3 bases from V and 1 base from J, with 18 bases between. CDR3 nucleotide sequence: TGTGCCAGTAGTATGTACGGGAGTAATGCGGCGAACACTGAAGCTTTCTTT. The encoded protein is CASSMYGSNAANTEAFF.

The chain is built from TRBV5-6 and TRBJ2-7; D perhaps matches TRBD2 (7 bases). CDR1 is SGHDT, CDR2 YYEEEE, per germline. V was shortened by 4 bases and J by 1 base, with 12 bases between the two germline ends. This CDR3 is 14 amino acids long. The CDR3 protein is CASSGRGASYEQYF. CDR3 DNA: TGTGCCAGCAGCGGCCGGGGGGCGTCCTACGAGCAGTACTTC.

The V and J genes are TRBV7-9 and TRBJ2-3; 7 nucleotides match TRBD1. The V gene's germline CDR1 is SEHNR and CDR2 FQNEAQ (reference sequence). The CDR3 runs 14 residues. The ends lost 3 bases at V and 3 bases at J; junction bases unmatched: 3. CDR3 sequence: CASSFGTDTDTQYF. In DNA, the CDR3 is TGTGCCAGCAGCTTTGGGACAGATACAGATACGCAGTATTTT.

The chain has TRBV6-1 and TRBJ1-4; D is undetermined. The germline V and J ends were trimmed by 5 bases and 0 bases, with 25 bases remaining between them. In germline, CDR1 is MNHNS, CDR2 SASEGT. The CDR3 totals 20 residues. In DNA, the CDR3 is TGTGCCAGCAGTCAAGGGAGGGAAAAGACTTTCCTGACAACTAATGAAAAACTGTTTTTT. This sequence encodes CASSQGREKTFLTTNEKLFF.

This rearrangement joins TRBV4-1 to TRBJ1-1; 8 positions match TRBD1. J was trimmed by 5 bases and V by 2 bases; bases with no gene match: 7. Germline V gene sequence: CDR1 MGHRA, CDR2 YSYEKL. The CDR3 covers 15 residues. CDR3 sequence reads: CASSQPGQGRTEAFF. The CDR3 DNA sequence: TGCGCCAGCAGCCAACCAGGACAGGGTAGAACTGAAGCTTTCTTT.

The chain combines TRBV29-1 with TRBJ1-1, with D uncertain. Germline CDR1 SQVTM, CDR2 ANQGSEA. CDR3 length: 13 residues. Trimming pared 8 bases from V and 1 base from J, leaving 14 bases between. Here the CDR3 reads CSSSVARNTEAFF. CDR3 nucleotides: TGCAGCTCGTCGGTCGCCCGGAACACTGAAGCTTTCTTT.

The chain joins TRBV6-5 to TRBJ1-6; possible D gene TRBD1, 5 bases. CDR1 is MNHEY and CDR2 is SVGAGI in the germline V gene. V gave up 10 bases and J gave up 8 bases, with 21 bases separating them. This CDR3 is built from 15 residues. As DNA, the CDR3 is TGTGCCACTAGCGGAGAGGGGAGAATGTATTCACCCCTCCACTTT. It encodes CATSGEGRMYSPLHF.

This clone was counted a single time. This chain connects TRBV2 to TRBJ1-4; maybe TRBD1 (6 bases). CDR1 and CDR2 (germline): SNHLY, FYNNEI. CDR3 size: 14 residues. Between the trimmed V and J ends, which lost 4 bases and 7 bases, there was a span of 13 bases. The CDR3 loop reads CASSVHRDGEKLFF. The CDR3 DNA follows: TGTGCCAGCAGTGTGCACAGGGACGGTGAAAAACTGTTTTTT.

V and J are TRBV19 and TRBJ2-6; 7 bases match TRBD1. The CDR3 contains 18 residues. Germline-derived CDR1 and CDR2 are LNHDA and SQIVND (reference sequence). The junction had 10 bases not matched to a gene; V was cut back by 5 bases and J by 0 bases. The chain's CDR3 is CASSVIRDSGSGANVLTF. Here the CDR3 DNA reads TGTGCCAGTAGTGTAATCCGGGACAGCGGCTCTGGGGCCAACGTCCTGACTTTC.